Following are 27 T cell receptor beta chains from one sample sequenced in a study of shared clonotypes between healthy human individuals. Assay: immunoSEQ multiplex PCR; the TCRdb copy retains only in-frame clones and omits some. The repertoire holds 740,000 or so clones, with 60% to 75% as singletons. Sample: memory CD4+ T cells sorted from blood. This sample's subset: CD45RA-negative fraction. These receptors originate from a woman in her twenties or thirties in good health.

The gene calls are TRBV30 and TRBJ1-4, with D unclear. Per the germline V gene, CDR1 is GTSNPN and CDR2 is SVGIG (reference sequence). V was cut by 1 base and J by 8 bases, with 8 bases left in between. The CDR3 consists of 12 residues. This CDR3 reads CAWSGIGEKLFF. For the CDR3, the DNA is TGTGCCTGGAGTGGGATCGGAGAAAAACTGTTTTTT.

CDR3 in amino acids: CASSDSRADQPQHF. The CDR3 DNA follows: TGTGCCAGCAGTGACAGCAGGGCGGATCAGCCCCAGCATTTT. This rearrangement joins TRBV2 to TRBJ1-5, with a weak D call TRBD1 (5 bases). Per the germline V gene, CDR1 is SNHLY and CDR2 is FYNNEI. Trimming took off 3 bases at V and 5 bases at J, with 11 bases between the two ends. The CDR3 totals 14 residues.

The rearrangement joins TRBV4-2 to TRBJ2-5, with 10 positions matching TRBD2. The assigned J gene may be wrong: the sequence end matches TRBJ2-7 better. Germline V lookup: CDR1 LGHNA, CDR2 YNFKEQ. The CDR3 has 16 amino acids. CDR3 sequence (DNA): TGTGCCAGCAGCCAAGAATCTAGCGGGGGACCCTACGAGCAGTACTTC. Encoded protein: CASSQESSGGPYEQYF.

V and J are TRBV30 and TRBJ2-7; 8 positions match TRBD1. The CDR3 totals 16 residues. The germline CDR1 and CDR2 sequences are GTSNPN and SVGIG (reference sequence). V shed 2 bases, J shed 3 bases, and the junction held 12 bases outside the gene matches. As DNA, the CDR3 is TGTGCCTGGAGTCCGGCCCTGGGGACAGGTAACTACGAGCAGTACTTC. It encodes CAWSPALGTGNYEQYF.

The chain joins TRBV28 to TRBJ2-3, with D possibly matching TRBD1 (6 bases). The V gene lost 8 bases and the J gene lost 2 bases, with 17 bases spanning the gap. The germline V gene has CDR1 MDHEN and CDR2 SYDVKM. CDR3 size: 15 residues. The CDR3 DNA is TGTGCCAGCCACGAGGCGGACAGAATCACAGATACGCAGTATTTT. Its protein product is CASHEADRITDTQYF.

V is TRBV9 and J is TRBJ2-1; TRBD1 matches 8 bases. The CDR3 consists of 14 residues. Germline CDR1 is SGDLS and CDR2 is YYNGEE. The trim removed 3 bases at V and 7 bases at J, leaving 6 bases unmatched. DNA for the CDR3: TGTGCCAGCAGCGAGACAGGGGTGATTAATGAGCAGTTCTTC. It codes for CASSETGVINEQFF.

The J gene is TRBJ1-1, the V gene TRBV2; TRBD1 matches at 7 bases. Per germline, CDR1 SNHLY and CDR2 FYNNEI. The CDR3 is 14 residues long. V was pared by 7 bases and J by 7 bases, with 12 bases of the junction left unmatched. CDR3 DNA: TGTGCCAGCACTCTTTCCGGACAGGCCTATGAAGCTTTCTTT. Translation: CASTLSGQAYEAFF.

At least ten counts were recorded for this clone. The V and J genes are TRBV5-4 and TRBJ2-7; 11 bases map to TRBD2. The germline V gene has CDR1 SGHNT and CDR2 YYREEE (reference sequence). V trimming: 4 bases; J trimming: 2 bases; junction bases outside the gene matches: 5. The CDR3 contains 15 residues. The DNA for the CDR3 is TGTGCCAGCAGCGTAGGGACTAGCGGAACCTACGAGCAGTACTTC. This codes for CASSVGTSGTYEQYF.

This sequence joins TRBV6-6 and TRBJ2-7, with TRBD2 identical over 8 bases. The CDR3 has 14 amino acids. CDR1 and CDR2 from the germline V gene are MNHNY and SVGAGI (reference sequence). Trimming cost V 7 bases and J 2 bases; bases outside gene matches: 7. The CDR3 DNA is TGTGCCAGCACTCCAGGACTAGCCCCCTACGAGCAGTACTTC. Protein: CASTPGLAPYEQYF.

This clone was seen a single time. The rearrangement joins TRBV4-2 to TRBJ2-1; 9 nucleotides match TRBD2. CDR1 is LGHNA and CDR2 is YNFKEQ in the germline V gene. The CDR3 length is 17 residues. J was trimmed by 3 bases and V by 1 base; bases with no gene match: 7. DNA of the CDR3: TGTGCCAGCAGCCAAGGAGCAGCGGGAGGAAACTACAATGAGCAGTTCTTC. As protein: CASSQGAAGGNYNEQFF.

V is TRBV6-4 and J is TRBJ2-5; 7 nucleotides match TRBD1. The CDR3 runs 14 residues. Germline CDR1 MRHNA, CDR2 SNTAGT. The V and J ends lost 2 bases and 1 base, in that order; junction bases with no gene match: 1. The CDR3 DNA follows: TGTGCCAGCAGTGACCGGGACAGCCAAGAGACCCAGTACTTC. Translated: CASSDRDSQETQYF.

The chain couples TRBV5-6 to TRBJ2-5; D tentatively fits TRBD1 or TRBD2 (5 bases each). The tail of the sequence fits TRBJ2-7 better, so the J call may be wrong. CDR1 SGHDT and CDR2 YYEEEE come from the germline V gene. The CDR3 is made up of 15 amino acids. The chain's CDR3 is CASSLLGTGTYEQYF. The CDR3 DNA sequence: TGTGCCAGCAGCTTGTTGGGGACGGGGACCTACGAGCAGTACTTC.

The gene calls are TRBV25-1 and TRBJ2-6; maybe TRBD2 (6 bases). This CDR3 has 17 residues. CDR1 is MGHDK and CDR2 is SYGVNS in the germline V gene. Between the trimmed V and J ends, which lost 4 bases and 0 bases, there was a span of 13 bases. The CDR3 nucleotides are TGTGCCAGCAGTGGCGGGACGTATAGCTCTGGGGCCAACGTCCTGACTTTC. Translated, it gives CASSGGTYSSGANVLTF. The whole variable domain, remainder taken from reference TRBV25-1 and TRBJ2-6, is EADIYQTPRYLVIGTGKKITLECSQTMGHDKMYWYQQDPGMELHLIHYSYGVNSTEKGDLSSESTVSRIRTEHFPLTLESARPSHTSQYLCASSGGTYSSGANVLTFGAGSRLTVL.

The chain joins TRBV5-1 to TRBJ2-2; D is unclear. Trimming took 5 bases from V and 3 from J, leaving 5 bases between them. The germline V gene encodes CDR1 SGHRS and CDR2 YFSETQ. The CDR3 length is 12 residues. The CDR3 protein is CASRGYTGELFF. As DNA, the CDR3 is TGCGCCAGCAGGGGTTACACCGGGGAGCTGTTTTTT.

The chain joins TRBV28 to TRBJ2-7, with D perhaps TRBD1 or TRBD2 (5 bases each). The V gene's germline CDR1 is MDHEN and CDR2 SYDVKM. The CDR3 is 12 amino acids. V lost 5 bases to trimming and J lost 11 bases, with 16 bases between them. The CDR3 DNA reads as TGTGCCAGCAGTCTCCCGGTGGGACCAAAGTACTTC. Translating gives CASSLPVGPKYF.

The chain couples TRBV28 to TRBJ2-7, with D unresolved. This CDR3 contains 12 residues. Per the germline V gene, CDR1 is MDHEN and CDR2 is SYDVKM. V lost 3 bases, J lost 7 bases, and 10 bases lay in between. CDR3 residues: CASSFPLGEQYF. For the CDR3, the DNA is TGTGCCAGCAGTTTCCCTTTGGGGGAGCAGTACTTC.

This rearrangement joins TRBV5-1 to TRBJ2-7; D remains ambiguous. This CDR3 has 16 amino acids. V was cut by 0 bases and J by 0 bases, with 13 bases left in between. CDR1 is SGHRS and CDR2 is YFSETQ in the germline V gene. The CDR3: CASSLGRGADSYEQYF. In DNA, the CDR3 is TGCGCCAGCAGCTTGGGGCGAGGTGCGGACTCCTACGAGCAGTACTTC.

This clone was seen a handful of times. The rearrangement uses TRBV4-1 and TRBJ2-7; a possible D gene is TRBD1 (5 bases). In germline, CDR1 is MGHRA, CDR2 YSYEKL. V was shortened by 0 bases and J by 6 bases, with 15 bases between the two germline ends. The length of the CDR3 is 15 residues. CDR3: CASSQDIQGWREQYF. CDR3 coding DNA: TGCGCCAGCAGCCAAGATATCCAGGGTTGGCGCGAGCAGTACTTC.

V usage is TRBV4-1 and J usage is TRBJ2-5; 12 positions agree with TRBD1. V lost 6 bases to trimming and J lost 8 bases; unmatched junction nucleotides: 10. CDR3 length: 15 amino acids. The germline CDR1 and CDR2 sequences are MGHRA and YSYEKL. The CDR3 region is CASSPGQGALSTQYF. Here the CDR3 DNA reads TGCGCCAGCAGTCCGGGACAGGGGGCGTTGAGTACCCAGTACTTC.

The genes are TRBV19 and TRBJ1-5; D not certain. This CDR3 is 13 amino acids long. CDR1 LNHDA and CDR2 SQIVND come from the germline V gene (reference sequence). V was cut by 3 bases and J by 10 bases, with 13 bases left in between. The CDR3 region is CASSISASLPQHF. DNA of the CDR3: TGTGCCAGTAGTATCAGCGCTAGTCTCCCCCAGCATTTT.

This rearrangement joins TRBV11-2 to TRBJ2-3; 10 positions match TRBD2. V dropped 5 bases and J dropped 6; count of bases not matched to a gene: 11. Germline V gives CDR1 SGHAT, CDR2 FQNNGV. This CDR3 contains 16 residues. CDR3 DNA: TGTGCCAGCAGCCGCCTTAGCGGGAGGTTAGCGGATACGCAGTATTTT. This translates into CASSRLSGRLADTQYF.

The CDR3, as DNA: TGTGCCAGCAGATACACGGGACCGATGAACACTGAAGCTTTCTTT. Translation gives CASRYTGPMNTEAFF. This rearrangement joins TRBV7-3 to TRBJ1-1; D is possibly TRBD1 (5 bases). CDR3 size: 15 residues. Germline V gives CDR1 SGHTA, CDR2 FQGTGA. V lost 6 bases and J lost 0, with 14 bases in between.

The chain uses TRBV7-3 and TRBJ1-2; TRBD1 is a possible D gene (5 bases). Trimming cost V 2 bases and J 0 bases, with 16 bases left between them. This CDR3 comprises 17 residues. CDR1 and CDR2 (germline): SGHTA, FQGTGA. The CDR3 DNA reads as TGTGCCAGCAGCTTAGTGGGGGGAGCCGGGGCTAACTATGGCTACACCTTC. It yields the protein CASSLVGGAGANYGYTF.

Concerning this clone: In the same sample, other DNA sequences code for this CDR3. This chain's CDR3 is CSVRQGDETQYF. CDR3 DNA: TGCAGCGTGAGGCAGGGGGACGAGACCCAGTACTTC. The chain is built from TRBV29-1 and TRBJ2-5, with 7 positions matching TRBD1. The V and J ends lost 6 bases and 5 bases, in that order; junction bases with no gene match: 6. CDR1 and CDR2 from the germline V gene are SQVTM and ANQGSEA. The CDR3 is made up of 12 amino acids.

The chain recombines TRBV7-8 with TRBJ2-2; D assignment may be TRBD1 or TRBD2 (5 bases each). V lost 3 bases and J lost 6, with 14 bases in between. Germline V gives CDR1 SGHVS, CDR2 FQNEAQ. This CDR3 contains 15 residues. Here the CDR3 DNA reads TGTGCCAGCAGCTTTGAGGGGAGAGTGGCCGGGGAGCTGTTTTTT. The encoded protein is CASSFEGRVAGELFF.

The rearrangement uses TRBV19 and TRBJ2-5; maybe TRBD2 (5 bases). CDR3 length equals 13 residues. Germline lookup yields CDR1 LNHDA and CDR2 SQIVND (reference sequence). V lost 8 bases, J lost 7 bases, and 17 bases lay in between. CDR3 in amino acids: CASRGTLSGTQYF. CDR3 DNA sequence: TGTGCCAGTCGGGGTACACTTTCAGGGACCCAGTACTTC.

The V and J genes are TRBV7-8 and TRBJ1-5; 9 bases align to TRBD1. The CDR3 contains 17 residues. The germline V gene has CDR1 SGHVS and CDR2 FQNEAQ. V shed 3 bases and J 9 bases; nucleotides not matched to a gene: 15. DNA for the CDR3: TGTGCCAGCAGCTTGGAAGTAGGGACAGGGACCAAACGGCCCCAGCATTTT. Its protein is CASSLEVGTGTKRPQHF.